This entry lists 32 T cell receptor beta chains sequenced from one sample in a study of CDR3 diversity in severe acne. TCRdb ran MiXCR on the PCR reads and lists one entry per CDR3 protein. This sample has some 90,000 distinct CDR3 sequences; about 50% occur once, and the top ten carry 10%. Input material: blood. These receptors all stem from a male donor in good health, serving as a control.

This rearrangement joins TRBV25-1 to TRBJ2-2; 9 bases line up with TRBD2. CDR1 and CDR2 (germline): MGHDK, SYGVNS. This CDR3 spans 15 amino acids. Trimming took 5 bases from V and 5 from J; bases not matched to a gene: 6. DNA for the CDR3: TGTGCCAGCAGTCGCGCGGGAGGGCCGACCGGGGAGCTGTTTTTT. Protein: CASSRAGGPTGELFF.

V usage is TRBV7-6 and J usage is TRBJ2-5, with 8 bases aligning to TRBD2. Germline loops: CDR1 SGHVS, CDR2 FNYEAQ. The V segment lost 2 bases and the J segment 9 bases; nucleotides outside the gene matches: 17. CDR3 size: 17 residues. This CDR3 is CASSLSDSGGSWEAQYF. The CDR3 region has the DNA TGTGCCAGCAGCTTAAGTGATTCGGGGGGGAGCTGGGAGGCCCAGTACTTC.

This clonotype has ten or more counts. The genes are TRBV12-3 or TRBV12-4 and TRBJ2-3; tentatively, D is TRBD2 (7 bases). V lost 3 bases, J lost 6 bases, and 13 bases lay in between. This CDR3 is built from 14 residues. CDR3 sequence (DNA): TGTGCCAGCAGTTTCGGGGGGCCGAAGGATACGCAGTATTTT. This encodes CASSFGGPKDTQYF.

Note on this clonotype: The junction shows a germline mismatch at one end, possibly a read error. The V and J genes are TRBV10-3 and TRBJ2-7; no clear D gene. This CDR3 comprises 10 residues. Looked up from germline, CDR1 is ENHRY and CDR2 is SYGVKD. The CDR3 spells CASGSYEQHF. As DNA, the CDR3 is TGTGCCAGCGGATCCTACGAGCAGCACTTC.

This chain connects TRBV10-3 to TRBJ2-2, with D possibly TRBD2 on 6 matching bases. Germline lookup yields CDR1 ENHRY and CDR2 SYGVKD. The CDR3 runs to 13 residues. Trimming shortened V by 5 bases and J by 4 bases, and 8 bases separated the two germline ends. This CDR3 is CAISQGGTGELFF. In DNA form, the CDR3 reads TGTGCCATCAGTCAGGGAGGCACCGGGGAGCTGTTTTTT.

This clonotype was observed at least ten times. This chain connects TRBV14 to TRBJ2-1, with no clear D. Looked up from germline, CDR1 is SGHDN and CDR2 is FVKESK. The V gene lost 3 bases and the J gene lost 6 bases, with 6 bases spanning the gap. The CDR3 length is 12 residues. The CDR3 region has the DNA TGTGCCAGCAGCCATTGGGTCAATGAGCAGTTCTTC. Encoded protein: CASSHWVNEQFF. Together with reference TRBV14 and TRBJ2-1, the CDR3 gives the full variable domain: EAGVTQFPSHSVIEKGQTVTLRCDPISGHDNLYWYRRVMGKEIKFLLHFVKESKQDESGMPNNRFLAERTGGTYSTLKVQPAELEDSGVYFCASSHWVNEQFFGPGTRLTVL.

This clonotype is medium-sized. V and J are TRBV20-1 and TRBJ2-7; 7 bases agree with TRBD2. Germline V gene lookup returns CDR1 DFQATT and CDR2 SNEGSKA (reference sequence). The trim removed 3 bases at V and 1 base at J, leaving 6 bases unmatched. CDR3 length equals 14 residues. This CDR3 is CSASWEGKSYEQYF. The CDR3 DNA is TGCAGTGCTAGCTGGGAGGGTAAATCCTACGAGCAGTACTTC.

The chain links TRBV5-5 to TRBJ1-2; D is possibly TRBD1 (5 bases). The germline V and J ends were trimmed by 8 bases and 0 bases, with 14 bases remaining between them. This CDR3 spans 14 amino acids. Germline CDR1 SGHKS, CDR2 YYEKEE (reference sequence). The CDR3 sequence: CASSWGGANYGYTF. As DNA, the CDR3 is TGTGCCAGTTCATGGGGCGGCGCTAACTATGGCTACACCTTC.

The J gene is TRBJ1-1, the V gene TRBV2; D is uncertain. The germline V and J ends were trimmed by 7 bases and 7 bases, with 10 bases remaining between them. Germline V CDR1 and CDR2: SNHLY, FYNNEI. This CDR3 region has 11 residues. The CDR3 bases are TGTGCCAGCATATACGGGGTTGAAGCTTTCTTT. Its translation: CASIYGVEAFF.

V and J are TRBV3-1 and TRBJ2-3; D is ambiguous. Looked up from germline, CDR1 is LGHDT and CDR2 is YNNKEL (reference sequence). CDR3 size: 13 residues. V lost 2 bases and J 2 bases, leaving 5 bases between the germline ends. CDR3: CASSQSPTDTQYF. The CDR3, as DNA: TGTGCCAGCAGCCAATCCCCCACAGATACGCAGTATTTT.

There are a few counts of this clonotype. The chain couples TRBV12-3 or TRBV12-4 to TRBJ2-2, with 8 nucleotides matching TRBD2. The CDR3 spans 15 residues. V lost 7 bases to trimming and J lost 7 bases; unmatched junction nucleotides: 11. The CDR3 DNA is TGTGCCAGCACGGGGGAGCGGGAGATTGGCGGGGAGCTGTTTTTT. It encodes CASTGEREIGGELFF.

On this clonotype: Its ends do not fully match the called genes, so a read error is possible. This chain connects TRBV2 to TRBJ2-5, with D possibly being TRBD2 (5 bases). The germline V gene has CDR1 SNHLY and CDR2 FYNNEI. This CDR3 has 10 amino acids. The CDR3 spells CASRGSVPNF. In DNA, the CDR3 is TGTGCCAGCAGGGGTAGCGTACCGAACTTC. The full variable domain, its missing parts supplied by reference TRBV2 and TRBJ2-5, is EPEVTQTPSHQVTQMGQEVILRCVPISNHLYFYWYRQILGQKVEFLVSFYNNEISEKSEIFDDQFSVERPDGSNFTLKIRSTKLEDSAMYFCASRGSVPNFGPGTRLLVL.

This sequence joins TRBV29-1 and TRBJ1-4; no clear D gene. Germline CDR1 SQVTM, CDR2 ANQGSEA. The CDR3 loop spans 12 amino acids. The V end was cut by 4 bases, the J end by 2 bases, with 5 bases between. This chain's CDR3 is CSVVTTNEKLFF. In nucleotides, the CDR3 is TGCAGCGTTGTAACGACTAATGAAAAACTGTTTTTT.

This chain connects TRBV10-2 to TRBJ1-2, with unresolved D. V was cut by 3 bases and J by 3 bases, with 8 bases left in between. CDR1 and CDR2 from the germline V gene are WSHSY and SAAADI. This CDR3 is built from 13 residues. CDR3 in amino acids: CASSESGYYGYTF. The DNA for the CDR3 is TGCGCCAGCAGTGAATCCGGCTACTATGGCTACACCTTC.

As to this clonotype: A clone one base away is much larger, so this may be a read error. The V call is TRBV10-3, the J call TRBJ2-2; a possible D gene is TRBD2 (5 bases). Germline CDR1 and CDR2: ENHRY and SYGVKD. There are 15 residues in the CDR3. CDR3 nucleotides: TGTGCCATCAGTGAGCGGCTGCAAGACACCGGGGAGCTGTCTTTT. Amino acid sequence: CAISERLQDTGELSF.

At least ten counts were recorded for this clonotype. The rearrangement uses TRBV29-1 and TRBJ2-7, with 9 bases fitting TRBD1. This CDR3 has 11 amino acids. V gave up 7 bases and J gave up 11 bases; unmatched junction bases: 9. The germline gives CDR1 SQVTM, CDR2 ANQGSEA. This chain's CDR3 is CSATAGQGKYF. The CDR3 DNA reads as TGCAGCGCCACAGCAGGACAGGGGAAGTACTTC.

This clonotype was counted ten times or more. V gene TRBV24-1 combines with J gene TRBJ2-7; TRBD2 might be the D (5 bases). Trimming took off 6 bases at V and 2 bases at J, with 10 bases between the two ends. This CDR3 contains 13 residues. Germline CDR1 reads KGHDR; CDR2 reads SFDVKD. The CDR3 DNA sequence: TGTGCCACCAGTTCAGAGGGAGCCTACGAGCAGTACTTC. Its protein product is CATSSEGAYEQYF.

The chain combines TRBV7-9 with TRBJ2-7; TRBD2 aligns across 8 bases. This CDR3 is 15 amino acids long. CDR1 SEHNR and CDR2 FQNEAQ come from the germline V gene (reference sequence). The V and J ends lost 4 bases and 1 base, in that order; junction bases with no gene match: 6. CDR3 protein: CASSSSGSKSYEQYF. CDR3 coding DNA: TGTGCCAGCAGCTCAAGCGGGAGCAAATCCTACGAGCAGTACTTC. The full variable domain, its missing parts supplied by reference TRBV7-9 and TRBJ2-7, is DTGVSQNPRHKITKRGQNVTFRCDPISEHNRLYWYRQTLGQGPEFLTYFQNEAQLEKSRLLSDRFSAERPKGSFSTLEIQRTEQGDSAMYLCASSSSGSKSYEQYFGPGTRLTVT.

The chain is built from TRBV20-1 and TRBJ2-1; 12 bases line up with TRBD1. The CDR3 totals 13 residues. J was trimmed by 9 bases and V by 6 bases; bases with no gene match: 6. In germline, CDR1 is DFQATT, CDR2 SNEGSKA (reference sequence). CDR3 DNA sequence: TGCAGTGCCAGGGACAGGGGGCCGGGTGAGCAGTTCTTC. It translates to CSARDRGPGEQFF.

This clonotype came up once. The chain couples TRBV7-9 to TRBJ2-7, with D possibly TRBD1 on 6 matching bases. CDR1 and CDR2 from the germline V gene are SEHNR and FQNEAQ (reference sequence). The CDR3 spans 13 residues. V was trimmed by 8 bases and J by 7 bases, leaving 18 bases between them. The CDR3 is CASSPGDLGEQYF. The CDR3 region has the DNA TGTGCCAGCTCACCAGGGGACCTCGGGGAGCAGTACTTC.

This clonotype was seen only a few times. The chain uses TRBV7-9 and TRBJ1-1; D may be TRBD1 (6 bases). This CDR3 is built from 13 residues. Germline V lookup: CDR1 SEHNR, CDR2 FQNEAQ (reference sequence). V was trimmed by 4 bases and J by 10 bases, leaving 16 bases between them. CDR3 nucleotides: TGTGCCAGCAGCTCCAACCAGCCCAGGGGAGCTTTCTTT. It is translated as CASSSNQPRGAFF.

In its sample, this clonotype is medium-sized. The chain is built from TRBV29-1 and TRBJ2-2, with D hard to call. Trimming removed 2 bases from V and 0 bases from J, with 4 bases in between. Per germline, CDR1 SQVTM and CDR2 ANQGSEA. This CDR3 has 13 amino acids. The CDR3 DNA is TGCAGCGTTGAACTTACGAACACCGGGGAGCTGTTTTTT. Its translation is CSVELTNTGELFF.

This clonotype turned up a few times. The V gene is TRBV20-1, the J gene TRBJ2-3; D is unclear. The germline V gene encodes CDR1 DFQATT and CDR2 SNEGSKA (reference sequence). The CDR3 spans 14 residues. The V end was cut by 6 bases, the J end by 4 bases, with 17 bases between. This CDR3 is CSAPSARAADTQYF. The DNA of the CDR3 is TGCAGTGCCCCGAGCGCTAGGGCGGCAGATACGCAGTATTTT.

This clonotype was seen repeatedly, ten times or more. The chain couples TRBV19 to TRBJ2-3, with 7 bases aligning to TRBD2. With V trimmed by 8 bases and J by 0 bases, 8 bases remained unmatched. The length of the CDR3 is 15 residues. Germline V gene sequence: CDR1 LNHDA, CDR2 SQIVND (reference sequence). In DNA form, the CDR3 reads TGTGCCAGTTGGGGTAGCGGGTCTAGCACAGATACGCAGTATTTT. It is translated as CASWGSGSSTDTQYF.

This clonotype was counted between two and nine times. This chain connects TRBV7-3 to TRBJ2-7; possibly TRBD1 or TRBD2 for D (5 bases each). This CDR3 spans 14 amino acids. Germline CDR1 SGHTA, CDR2 FQGTGA. V lost 2 bases and J lost 2, with 10 bases in between. CDR3 protein: CASSLGGPTYEQYF. CDR3 nucleotide sequence: TGTGCCAGCAGCTTAGGGGGACCCACCTACGAGCAGTACTTC.

As for this clonotype: This may come from a read error, since a much larger clone is one base off. The chain recombines TRBV9 with TRBJ1-3; D unresolved. CDR1 and CDR2 (germline): SGDLS, YYNGEE. The CDR3 sequence is 13 residues long. In DNA form, the CDR3 reads TGTGCCAGCAGCGCCACGGATGGAAACACCATACATTTT. Protein sequence: CASSATDGNTIHF.

Ten or more counts support this clonotype. CDR3 coding DNA: TGTGCCAGCAGCTTAGGTCCGTATTCCACAGAGAACTATGGCTACACCTTC. Its protein product is CASSLGPYSTENYGYTF. The chain recombines TRBV7-8 with TRBJ1-2; D uncertain. V was trimmed by 1 base and J by 2 bases, leaving 17 bases between them. CDR3 length: 17 amino acids. Germline V gene sequence: CDR1 SGHVS, CDR2 FQNEAQ.

This clonotype was recorded once. The chain joins TRBV4-1 to TRBJ1-2, with 8 bases fitting TRBD1. The CDR3 runs 14 residues. Per germline, CDR1 MGHRA and CDR2 YSYEKL. V dropped 4 bases and J dropped 3; count of bases not matched to a gene: 4. The CDR3 bases are TGCGCCAGCAGCCGGGGGGGACAGGACTATGGCTACACCTTC. Amino acids: CASSRGGQDYGYTF.

This clonotype was detected many times. The chain joins TRBV3-1 to TRBJ1-3; no firm D call. The length of the CDR3 is 13 residues. The V end was cut by 2 bases, the J end by 0 bases, with 2 bases between. CDR1 and CDR2 (germline): LGHDT, YNNKEL (reference sequence). CDR3 in DNA: TGTGCCAGCAGCCAACTCTCTGGAAACACCATATATTTT. Translating gives CASSQLSGNTIYF.

Here the CDR3 reads CASSLVGGRESEAFF. In DNA, the CDR3 is TGCGCCAGCAGCTTGGTTGGGGGGCGGGAGTCTGAAGCTTTCTTT. V and J are TRBV5-1 and TRBJ1-1; D might be TRBD1 (6 bases). The germline V and J ends were trimmed by 0 bases and 6 bases, with 15 bases remaining between them. This CDR3 spans 15 amino acids. Germline CDR1 is SGHRS and CDR2 is YFSETQ.

The V gene is TRBV7-4, the J gene TRBJ1-1; unclear D gene. CDR1 SGHVT and CDR2 SQSDAQ come from the germline V gene. This CDR3 contains 13 residues. The ends were cut back, 3 bases at V and 3 bases at J, with 8 bases in the middle. This CDR3 reads CASSFLVDTEAFF. CDR3 in DNA: TGTGCCAGCAGCTTCTTAGTGGACACTGAAGCTTTCTTT.

This clonotype appeared a few times. In this CDR3 the conserved last residue, phenylalanine or tryptophan, is missing, so a read error is likely. The DNA is left out, because the CDR3 cannot be placed on it with certainty; the CDR3 is given as TCRdb lists it. This sequence joins TRBV19 and TRBJ2-1. CDR1 and CDR2 (germline): LNHDA, SQIVND (reference sequence). The CDR3 spans 11 residues, counting both ends. CDR3 in amino acids: CARRRHAEKFP.